A single T cell receptor beta chain is shown here with its context. The target of this receptor is not known. Nothing much larger sits one base from this clone, and base qualities are not available. For CDR1 and CDR2, the germline V gene (reference sequence) lists SGHKS and YYEKEE. A distance of 17 bases separates the germline ends of V and J, which lose 1 base and 7 bases respectively. Reading from cysteine to phenylalanine, the CDR3 counts 15 amino acids. The entry retains the CDR3 DNA only, 45 bases that are in frame from base 1. This record belongs to a study of identifying expanded T cells in peripheral blood (dated by TCRdb to about 2019). Broadly, across the study: Technical replicates were generated by sequencing separate aliquots of the same genomic DNA pool, and four replicates were compared pairwise.

The immunoSEQ Assay, which uses bias-controlled multiplex PCR amplification of genomic DNA, was used to profile TCRbeta CDR3 regions. The study's own analysis went as follows. To quantify the absolute abundance of each unique TCRbeta CDR3 region, the sequences were collapsed and filtered. Two models were used to test differential abundance: a binomial model (Fisher-equivalent) and a beta-binomial model that adds time-dependent variance fitted from healthy donors. Clones with fewer than 5 combined templates were excluded, and clones with Benjamini-Hochberg FDR below 0.01 were called differentially abundant. Using the form v = (b*log(k)+a)^2, the beta-binomial variance was modeled as a function of the total template count across the two samples. TCRdb carries this immuneACCESS record with in-frame sequences only. Its versions omit some clonotypes, under half of them owing to an unresolved V gene in the studies checked, with the rest unexplained. V, J and clone size derive from that table, while D and trimming were established from the DNA sequence. The sample table contains about 81,000 clones; only one count was recorded for 84% of them. Jointly, the top ten make up around a fifth of the sample.

Points the paper makes about the study in general: The authors expected that biological variance in healthy repertoires might rise further over much longer intervals, such as months to years. For all healthy donors, the variance in clone template counts between approximately two-week samples rose significantly as total template count increased. Between technical replicates the binomial model flagged roughly 1.1 differentially abundant clones, whereas over around 2 weeks the binomial model flagged about 15 and over approximately 4 weeks approximately 20. Across all healthy-donor time intervals, the beta-binomial model significantly cut both the number of clones called differentially abundant and the false-positive rate.

During the collection period, no immune events, such as infections, were documented for the healthy donors. Healthy-donor blood repertoires served as a training cohort to calibrate time-dependent variance in a beta-binomial model of T-cell clone differential abundance. There were roughly ten healthy donors in the training cohort, of whom 3 were female and 7 were male. An age range of about 29 to 65 years, with an average of 43 years, was recorded for the donors. Obtained from a commercial supplier, whole blood was collected from each healthy donor at three time points set two to three weeks apart. Genomic DNA was extracted from unsorted whole blood for immunosequencing.

This receptor chain uses TRBV5-5 and TRBJ1-2; 6 matching bases give a weak D call of TRBD1. The TCR sequence derives from a person aged 18-69 years in good health. The sample comprised blood. The DNA sequence is given as TGTGCCAGCAGCTTGCAGGGGCAGGGGAAAGGTGGCTACACCTTC. It translates to CASSLQGQGKGGYTF.